The rows below give T cell receptor beta chains drawn from one sample of a study of T cell responses to AZD1222 COVID-19 vaccine. Generated by immunoSEQ multiplex PCR, the TCRdb table keeps only in-frame clones and is missing some. The sample shows 150,000 to 200,000 clones, 88% of them seen only once. Sample: peripheral blood, taken on day 0 of AZD1222 vaccination. These receptors all come from an adult in good health. Both conserved end residues are part of each CDR3. The order of the fields is V gene, D gene, clone size, J gene, CDR3 protein, CDR3 DNA. D genes are given only for firm matches. Clone size is shown for a subset of rows, as once, few, many or a class of expanded clone.

TRBV3-1/TRBV3-2,.,.,TRBJ1-4,CASSRLGGWSEKLFF,TGTGCCAGCAGCCGCTTGGGGGGGTGGAGTGAAAAACTGTTTTTT
TRBV5-1,.,.,TRBJ1-1,CASQRKDRNTEAFF,TGCGCCAGCCAGAGGAAGGACAGAAACACTGAAGCTTTCTTT
TRBV6-5,.,.,TRBJ2-1,CASRRDGLGGEFF,TGTGCCAGCAGACGCGACGGCTTAGGCGGGGAGTTCTTC
TRBV4-2,.,.,TRBJ2-1,CASSQEALPGQFF,TGTGCCAGCAGCCAAGAAGCACTCCCGGGGCAGTTCTTC
TRBV6-5,TRBD1,.,TRBJ2-3,CASRATGEDTQYF,TGTGCCAGCAGGGCAACAGGGGAGGATACGCAGTATTTT
TRBV20-1,TRBD2,.,TRBJ2-3,CSASLASGGAGTQYF,TGCAGTGCTAGTCTGGCTAGCGGGGGGGCCGGTACGCAGTATTTT
TRBV29-1,.,.,TRBJ1-2,CSATDFYGYTF,TGCAGCGCTACAGATTTCTATGGCTACACCTTC
TRBV5-1,.,few,TRBJ1-5,CASSPGPNQPQHF,TGCGCCAGCAGCCCGGGTCCCAATCAGCCCCAGCATTTT
TRBV2,.,once,TRBJ2-2,CASSDGGSNTGELFF,TGTGCCAGCAGTGATGGGGGGTCGAACACCGGGGAGCTGTTTTTT
TRBV10-3,.,.,TRBJ1-4,CAISEAGLNEKLFF,TGTGCCATCAGTGAGGCAGGGCTTAATGAAAAACTGTTTTTT
TRBV5-1,.,.,TRBJ1-2,CASSLGAADYGYTF,TGCGCCAGCAGCCTCGGGGCAGCTGACTATGGCTACACCTTC
TRBV4-2,.,.,TRBJ2-4,CASSQVGSQGTLVAKNIQYF,TGTGCCAGCAGCCAAGTTGGGTCGCAGGGGACTCTGGTTGCCAAAAACATTCAGTACTTC
TRBV6-5,.,.,TRBJ2-1,CASFRASNEQFF,TGTGCCAGCTTTCGGGCGTCTAATGAGCAGTTCTTC
TRBV4-1,.,few,TRBJ2-7,CASSQEAGVGAYEQYF,TGCGCCAGCAGCCAAGAGGCCGGCGTAGGGGCCTACGAGCAGTACTTC
TRBV5-1,.,once,TRBJ2-1,CASSPRDSTYNEQFF,TGCGCCAGCAGCCCCCGGGACTCCACCTACAATGAGCAGTTCTTC
TRBV15,TRBD1,.,TRBJ2-5,CATSRAGTGPETQYF,TGTGCCACCAGCAGAGCCGGGACAGGGCCAGAGACCCAGTACTTC
TRBV4-1,.,.,TRBJ2-7,CASSQRGSSYEQYF,TGCGCCAGCAGCCAGAGGGGGAGCTCCTACGAGCAGTACTTC
TRBV19,TRBD2,.,TRBJ2-1,CASQLATYNEQFF,TGTGCCAGTCAACTAGCGACCTACAATGAGCAGTTCTTC
TRBV3-1/TRBV3-2,.,few,TRBJ1-4,CASSQGGARVGKLFF,TGTGCCAGCAGCCAGGGAGGGGCGCGGGTGGGAAAACTGTTTTTT
TRBV18,TRBD1,.,TRBJ2-1,CASSPRDRGPDEQFF,TGTGCCAGCTCCCCCCGGGACAGGGGGCCGGATGAGCAGTTCTTC
TRBV9,TRBD2,.,TRBJ2-2,CASSVSLAGVPGELFF,TGTGCCAGCAGCGTAAGTCTAGCGGGAGTCCCCGGGGAGCTGTTTTTT
TRBV7-9,.,.,TRBJ2-7,CASSLGMGEQYF,TGTGCCAGCAGCTTAGGGATGGGCGAGCAGTACTTC
TRBV2,.,.,TRBJ1-1,CASLMNTEAFF,TGTGCCAGCTTGATGAACACTGAAGCTTTCTTT
TRBV7-3,TRBD1,.,TRBJ2-2,CASSPGQEGGELFF,TGTGCCAGCAGCCCCGGACAGGAAGGGGGGGAGCTGTTTTTT
TRBV4-1,.,.,TRBJ1-1,CASSQVFRGSYTEAFF,TGCGCCAGCAGCCAAGTGTTTAGGGGAAGTTACACTGAAGCTTTCTTT
TRBV27,.,.,TRBJ2-6,CASSLYAGQGANVLTF,TGTGCCAGCAGTTTATATGCGGGGCAAGGGGCCAACGTCCTGACTTTC
TRBV20-1,.,.,TRBJ2-5,CSAPVGETQYF,TGCAGTGCTCCGGTCGGTGAGACCCAGTACTTC
TRBV4-1,.,.,TRBJ1-2,CASSPHGSGYDGYTF,TGCGCCAGCAGCCCCCACGGGTCAGGGTATGATGGCTACACCTTC
TRBV6-4,TRBD2,.,TRBJ2-1,CASSDSLRGDNEQFF,TGTGCCAGCAGTGACTCTTTACGGGGGGACAATGAGCAGTTCTTC
TRBV24-1,TRBD2,.,TRBJ2-3,CATSKAGGTDTQYF,TGTGCCACCAGCAAAGCGGGGGGCACAGATACGCAGTATTTT
TRBV19,.,.,TRBJ2-7,CASSIRGHFYEQYF,TGTGCCAGTAGTATTAGGGGACATTTCTACGAGCAGTACTTC
TRBV6-2/TRBV6-3,.,.,TRBJ1-6,CASSFDGRLHF,TGTGCCAGCAGTTTCGACGGTCGCCTCCACTTT
TRBV27,.,.,TRBJ1-3,CASSLSIIKGGSTRSGNTIYF,TGTGCCAGCAGTTTATCGATAATTAAGGGGGGGTCCACCCGCTCTGGAAACACCATATATTTT
TRBV6-5,TRBD1,.,TRBJ1-2,CASTGRGQRGYTF,TGTGCCAGCACCGGGCGGGGACAGCGTGGCTACACCTTC
TRBV28,.,.,TRBJ2-2,CASRSGQNTGELFF,TGTGCCAGCAGGTCGGGACAGAACACCGGGGAGCTGTTTTTT
TRBV5-1,.,.,TRBJ2-2,CASSRGTGELFF,TGCGCCAGCAGCCGAGGCACCGGGGAGCTGTTTTTT
TRBV7-2,TRBD1,.,TRBJ2-7,CASTPGRTGLYEQYF,TGTGCCAGCACCCCCGGCCGGACAGGGCTGTACGAGCAGTACTTC
TRBV3-1/TRBV3-2,.,.,TRBJ1-1,CASSRENTEAFF,TGTGCCAGCAGCCGCGAGAACACTGAAGCTTTCTTT